This TCR beta chain was found in a study of vaccination effects on CD4 cells after COVID-19. Concerning this clone itself: The target antigen is unknown.

Repertoires were generated with immunoSEQ multiplex PCR, while TCRdb's copy carries only in-frame clones and drops some. The data contain about 57,000 clones, under 85% of them seen just once; the ten biggest clones take up roughly 4.2%. The CDR3 totals 15 residues. V lost 3 bases, J lost 1 base, and 13 bases lay in between. The germline gives CDR1 SGHRS, CDR2 YFSETQ. Following a roughly 11-day culture, CD4+ T cells were purified. The participants, recipients of two vaccine doses, got either BNT162b2 or mRNA-1273. The gene calls are TRBV5-1 and TRBJ2-5, with D maybe TRBD2 (6 bases). The sample was CD4+ T cells from PBMCs cultured without peptide, taken after COVID-19 vaccination. This receptor was identified in a human donor who received a COVID-19 vaccine. This CDR3 reads CASSSTRELQETQYF. The CDR3 nucleotides read TGCGCCAGCAGCTCTACCCGGGAGCTCCAAGAGACCCAGTACTTC.